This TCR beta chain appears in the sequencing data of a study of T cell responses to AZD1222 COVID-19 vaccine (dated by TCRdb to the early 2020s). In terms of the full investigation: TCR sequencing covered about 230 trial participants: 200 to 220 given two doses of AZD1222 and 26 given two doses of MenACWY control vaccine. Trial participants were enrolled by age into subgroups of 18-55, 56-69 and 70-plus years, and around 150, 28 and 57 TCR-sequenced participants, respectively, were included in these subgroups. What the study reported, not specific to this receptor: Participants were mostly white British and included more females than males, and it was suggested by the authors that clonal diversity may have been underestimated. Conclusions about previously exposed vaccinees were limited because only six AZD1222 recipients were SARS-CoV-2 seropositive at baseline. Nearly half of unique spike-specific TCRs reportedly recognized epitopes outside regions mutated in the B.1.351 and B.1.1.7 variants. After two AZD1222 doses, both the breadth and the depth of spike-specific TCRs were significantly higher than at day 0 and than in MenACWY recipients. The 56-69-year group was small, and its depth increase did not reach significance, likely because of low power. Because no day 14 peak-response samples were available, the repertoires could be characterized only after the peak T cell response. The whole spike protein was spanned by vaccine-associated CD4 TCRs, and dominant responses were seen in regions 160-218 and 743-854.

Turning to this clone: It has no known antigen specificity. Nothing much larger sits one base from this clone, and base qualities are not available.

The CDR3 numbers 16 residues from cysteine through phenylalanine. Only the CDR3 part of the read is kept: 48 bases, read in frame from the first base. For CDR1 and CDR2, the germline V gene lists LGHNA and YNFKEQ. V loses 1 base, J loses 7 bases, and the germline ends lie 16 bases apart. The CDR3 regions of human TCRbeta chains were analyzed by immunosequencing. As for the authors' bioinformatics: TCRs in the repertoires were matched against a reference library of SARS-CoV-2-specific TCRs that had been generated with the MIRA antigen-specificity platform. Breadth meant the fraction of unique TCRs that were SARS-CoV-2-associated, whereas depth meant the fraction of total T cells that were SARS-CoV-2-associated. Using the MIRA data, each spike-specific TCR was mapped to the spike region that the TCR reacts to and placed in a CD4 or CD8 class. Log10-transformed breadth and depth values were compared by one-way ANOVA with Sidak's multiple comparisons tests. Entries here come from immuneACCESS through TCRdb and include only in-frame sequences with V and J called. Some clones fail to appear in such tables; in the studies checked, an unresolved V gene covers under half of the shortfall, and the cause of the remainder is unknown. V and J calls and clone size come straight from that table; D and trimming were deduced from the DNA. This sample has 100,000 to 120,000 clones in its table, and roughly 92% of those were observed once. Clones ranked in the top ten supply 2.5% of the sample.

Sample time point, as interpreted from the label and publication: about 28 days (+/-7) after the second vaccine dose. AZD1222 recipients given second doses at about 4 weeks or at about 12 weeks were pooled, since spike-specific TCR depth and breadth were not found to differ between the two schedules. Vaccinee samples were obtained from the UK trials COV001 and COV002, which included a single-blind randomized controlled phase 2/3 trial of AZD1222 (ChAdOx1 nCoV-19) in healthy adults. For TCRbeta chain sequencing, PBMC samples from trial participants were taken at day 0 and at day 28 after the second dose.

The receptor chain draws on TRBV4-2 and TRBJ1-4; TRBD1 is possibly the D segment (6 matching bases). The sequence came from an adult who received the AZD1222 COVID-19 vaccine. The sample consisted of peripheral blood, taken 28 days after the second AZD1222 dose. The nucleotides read TGTGCCAGCAGCCAAGGGACAGCCAACAAGGGTGAAAAACTGTTTTTT. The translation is CASSQGTANKGEKLFF.